The 22 T cell receptor beta chains listed next were all sequenced from one sample in a study of blood T cell repertoires in COVID-19. Repertoires were generated with immunoSEQ multiplex PCR, while TCRdb's copy carries only in-frame clones and drops some. There are 90,000 to 140,000 clones in the sample; 81% occur only once, and under 40% lies in the top ten. Sequencing was done on a sample of peripheral blood. All receptors come from an elderly man with acute or convalescent COVID-19.

The rearrangement links TRBV7-2 to TRBJ2-7, with a tentative D call TRBD1 (5 bases). This CDR3 is built from 15 residues. V was trimmed by 3 bases and J by 2 bases, leaving 14 bases between them. The V gene's germline CDR1 is SGHTA and CDR2 FQGNSA. CDR3 region: CASSFSSLGAYEQYF. CDR3 in DNA: TGTGCCAGCAGCTTTTCCTCTTTAGGGGCCTACGAGCAGTACTTC.

The chain's CDR3 is CASSPGQGVLNTGELFF. The CDR3 DNA reads as TGCGCCAGCAGCCCAGGACAGGGCGTATTGAACACCGGGGAGCTGTTTTTT. The chain links TRBV5-1 to TRBJ2-2; 8 positions match TRBD1. The CDR3 has 17 residues. J lost 1 base, V lost 4 bases, and 9 bases had no gene match. Germline CDR1 reads SGHRS; CDR2 reads YFSETQ.

V gene TRBV18 combines with J gene TRBJ2-1; a possible D gene is TRBD2 (6 bases). CDR1 and CDR2 from the germline V gene are KGHSH and LQKENI. CDR3 length: 15 residues. Trimming stripped 5 bases from V and 1 base from J, with 12 bases between. CDR3 sequence (DNA): TGTGCCAGCTCATTCGAGCGGGCATCCTACAATGAGCAGTTCTTC. It codes for CASSFERASYNEQFF.

The chain links TRBV6-2 or TRBV6-3 to TRBJ1-1; weak D call: TRBD1 (5 bases). CDR1 MNHEY and CDR2 SVGEGT come from the germline V gene. The CDR3 totals 15 residues. V lost 2 bases to trimming and J lost 5 bases, with 15 bases between them. CDR3 nucleotide sequence: TGTGCCAGCAGTTACGGGGACTACAGGATGACTGAAGCTTTCTTT. As protein: CASSYGDYRMTEAFF.

The rearrangement links TRBV24-1 to TRBJ2-1, with D possibly being TRBD2 (5 bases). The CDR3 has 17 amino acids. V lost 4 bases and J 3 bases, leaving 18 bases between the germline ends. Per germline, CDR1 KGHDR and CDR2 SFDVKD. The CDR3 spells CATSEVTKTGIYNEQFF. CDR3 nucleotide sequence: TGTGCCACCAGTGAGGTTACGAAAACGGGAATCTACAATGAGCAGTTCTTC.

The chain has TRBV28 and TRBJ2-3, with 11 bases matching TRBD1. V lost 5 bases, J lost 5 bases, and 6 bases stayed unmatched. CDR1 is MDHEN and CDR2 is SYDVKM in the germline V gene. CDR3 length: 15 residues. The CDR3 nucleotides are TGTGCCAGCAGTAGACCGGGACAGGGGGAAGATACGCAGTATTTT. It specifies CASSRPGQGEDTQYF. Supplemented by reference TRBV28 and TRBJ2-3, the full variable domain reads DVKVTQSSRYLVKRTGEKVFLECVQDMDHENMFWYRQDPGLGLRLIYFSYDVKMKEKGDIPEGYSVSREKKERFSLILESASTNQTSMYLCASSRPGQGEDTQYFGPGTRLTVL.

As to this clone: Other nucleotide sequences from this sample produce the same CDR3. V and J are TRBV5-1 and TRBJ2-1, with D maybe TRBD2 (6 bases). The germline CDR1 and CDR2 sequences are SGHRS and YFSETQ. Trimming cost V 2 bases and J 0 bases, with 6 bases left between them. The CDR3 runs to 14 residues. Written as DNA, the CDR3 is TGCGCCAGCAGCTTAGCGGGCTCCTACAATGAGCAGTTCTTC. Translated, it gives CASSLAGSYNEQFF.

The V call is TRBV7-9, the J call TRBJ2-5, with 7 bases lining up with TRBD1. The junction had 4 bases not matched to a gene; V was cut back by 4 bases and J by 2 bases. This CDR3 comprises 14 residues. Per germline, CDR1 SEHNR and CDR2 FQNEAQ (reference sequence). The CDR3 reads CASSSRQGQETQYF. The CDR3 nucleotides read TGTGCCAGCAGCTCTCGACAGGGACAAGAGACCCAGTACTTC.

Concerning this clone: The sample holds other DNA sequences that translate to the same CDR3. The gene calls are TRBV4-1 and TRBJ1-2; D call uncertain. The V end lost 0 bases, the J end lost 4 bases, and 9 bases lay between the germline ends. The CDR3 runs 14 residues. CDR1 is MGHRA, CDR2 YSYEKL, per germline. The DNA for the CDR3 is TGCGCCAGCAGCCAAGATCAGGTCGGCTATGGCTACACCTTC. The encoded protein is CASSQDQVGYGYTF.

This chain links TRBV28 with TRBJ1-2; D remains ambiguous. Trimming took off 6 bases at V and 2 bases at J, with 10 bases between the two ends. CDR1 and CDR2 from the germline V gene are MDHEN and SYDVKM. The CDR3 is 13 residues long. The CDR3 bases are TGTGCCAGCAGCCAAGGCGGAAACTATGGCTACACCTTC. Its protein product is CASSQGGNYGYTF.

The V call is TRBV7-2, the J call TRBJ1-3; a possible D gene is TRBD1 (6 bases). Germline CDR1 reads SGHTA; CDR2 reads FQGNSA. The length of the CDR3 is 14 residues. Trimming left V 1 base short and J 4 bases short, with 8 bases between. The DNA of the CDR3 is TGTGCCAGCAGCTTAGGGGGGCCAGGAAACACCATATATTTT. Its protein is CASSLGGPGNTIYF.

This clone was seen a handful of times. V is TRBV30 and J is TRBJ2-7, with TRBD1 as a possible D gene (6 bases). The germline CDR1 and CDR2 sequences are GTSNPN and SVGIG (reference sequence). Trimming cost V 2 bases and J 2 bases, with 7 bases left between them. The CDR3 is 12 residues long. The CDR3 region has the DNA TGTGCCTGGAGTAGGGGGACCTACGAGCAGTACTTC. Encoded protein: CAWSRGTYEQYF.

The J gene is TRBJ2-3, the V gene TRBV4-2; no reliable D call. The CDR3 is 14 residues long. Trimming stripped 1 base from V and 5 bases from J, with 10 bases between. CDR1 is LGHNA, CDR2 YNFKEQ, per germline. CDR3: CASSQGLVGDTQYF. The DNA for the CDR3 is TGTGCCAGCAGCCAAGGTCTAGTGGGAGATACGCAGTATTTT.

The chain uses TRBV28 and TRBJ1-2; 10 bases line up with TRBD1. V shed 5 bases and J 3 bases; nucleotides not matched to a gene: 6. Germline CDR1 and CDR2: MDHEN and SYDVKM. The CDR3 covers 15 residues. CDR3 region: CASSRTGGKDYGYTF. For the CDR3, the DNA is TGTGCCAGCAGTCGGACAGGGGGTAAGGACTATGGCTACACCTTC.

In this sample, this clone turned up a few times. This chain uses TRBV2 with TRBJ1-4; a weak D match, TRBD1 (5 bases). The V gene lost 7 bases and the J gene lost 7 bases, with 16 bases spanning the gap. This CDR3 is 14 amino acids long. Germline V gene data show CDR1 as SNHLY and CDR2 as FYNNEI. CDR3 DNA sequence: TGTGCCAGCAAAGTCCGGGGGTTGTCTGAAAAACTGTTTTTT. Translating gives CASKVRGLSEKLFF.

The chain links TRBV18 to TRBJ1-1, with D unclear. V shed 7 bases and J shed 1 base, with 10 bases lying between them. From germline, CDR1 is KGHSH and CDR2 LQKENI. CDR3 length equals 13 residues. For the CDR3, the DNA is TGTGCCAGCTTCGAGGGTCAGAACACTGAAGCTTTCTTT. Its protein product is CASFEGQNTEAFF.

This chain links TRBV5-1 with TRBJ2-2; no reliable D call. Germline CDR1 and CDR2: SGHRS and YFSETQ. The ends were cut back, 0 bases at V and 3 bases at J, with 12 bases in the middle. The CDR3 spans 16 residues. The CDR3 DNA reads as TGCGCCAGCAGCTTGGCCATGTCCCGGTACACCGGGGAGCTGTTTTTT. It yields the protein CASSLAMSRYTGELFF.

The chain is built from TRBV19 and TRBJ2-7, with 8 bases fitting TRBD2. CDR1 is LNHDA, CDR2 SQIVND, per germline (reference sequence). The CDR3 runs 14 residues. J lost 0 bases, V lost 5 bases, and 3 bases had no gene match. Here the CDR3 DNA reads TGTGCCAGTAGTCGGGGGGGTTTCTCCTACGAGCAGTACTTC. Its protein is CASSRGGFSYEQYF.

The V call is TRBV28, the J call TRBJ1-2; TRBD1 matches at 7 bases. V dropped 5 bases and J dropped 8; count of bases not matched to a gene: 8. CDR1 and CDR2 from the germline V gene are MDHEN and SYDVKM. The CDR3 consists of 13 residues. CDR3 residues: CASSPDRVRGYTF. DNA for the CDR3: TGTGCCAGCAGTCCAGACAGGGTCCGAGGCTACACCTTC.

J is TRBJ1-5 and V is TRBV28, with TRBD1 matching over 9 bases. This CDR3 spans 14 amino acids. Germline CDR1 MDHEN, CDR2 SYDVKM. The J segment lost 5 bases and the V segment lost 3 bases, leaving 2 bases of the junction unmatched. The CDR3 sequence is CASSLGTGHQPQHF. The CDR3 DNA reads as TGTGCCAGCAGTTTGGGGACAGGGCATCAGCCCCAGCATTTT.

This chain's CDR3 is CASSPLDSPTEAFF. CDR3 nucleotide sequence: TGTGCCAGCTCACCCTTGGACAGTCCCACTGAAGCTTTCTTT. This chain links TRBV18 with TRBJ1-1, with D perhaps TRBD1 (6 bases). The CDR3 sequence is 14 residues long. The V end lost 3 bases, the J end lost 4 bases, and 12 bases lay between the germline ends. From germline, CDR1 is KGHSH and CDR2 LQKENI.

This clone was seen only once. The chain uses TRBV6-5 and TRBJ2-1; D ambiguous. Germline V gene sequence: CDR1 MNHEY, CDR2 SVGAGI. CDR3 length: 11 residues. The CDR3 DNA follows: TGTGTGGTGGCCGGGTACAATGAGCAGTTCTTC. It translates to CVVAGYNEQFF.